This entry lists 18 T cell receptor beta chains sequenced from one sample in a study of cytomegalovirus exposure and HLA in healthy donors. The primer mix had 60 Vbeta and 13 Jbeta primers. Libraries were prepared by immunoSEQ multiplex PCR; TCRdb keeps only in-frame clonotypes and omits some of them. The sample includes roughly 170,000 clones, roughly four fifths of them seen just once. The sample consisted of PBMCs. Every receptor here comes from a female donor in good health and CMV-seronegative.

The genes are TRBV6-1 and TRBJ2-3, with 8 positions matching TRBD2. The CDR3 spans 15 residues. J was trimmed by 2 bases and V by 6 bases; bases with no gene match: 7. CDR1 and CDR2 from the germline V gene are MNHNS and SASEGT. Here the CDR3 reads CASSAPGGTTDTQYF. The CDR3 nucleotides read TGTGCCAGCAGCGCCCCGGGGGGGACCACAGATACGCAGTATTTT.

This chain uses TRBV5-1 with TRBJ1-2; 8 nucleotides agree with TRBD1. CDR1 is SGHRS, CDR2 YFSETQ, per germline. This CDR3 contains 21 residues. The ends lost 4 bases at V and 4 bases at J; junction bases unmatched: 27. CDR3 bases: TGCGCCAGCAGCGGACGCTTAAGAGGGACAGGTAAACTCATAGTATTCTATGGCTACACCTTC. Protein product: CASSGRLRGTGKLIVFYGYTF.

The chain couples TRBV6-5 to TRBJ2-5; D not certain. V dropped 7 bases and J dropped 3 bases, with 15 bases sitting between them. The CDR3 contains 14 residues. CDR1 and CDR2 from the germline V gene are MNHEY and SVGAGI. CDR3 sequence (DNA): TGTGCCAGCACCAAAGGAGCAGAAAAAGAGACCCAGTACTTC. It is translated as CASTKGAEKETQYF.

J is TRBJ2-3 and V is TRBV5-4, with 12 bases fitting TRBD2. The J segment lost 6 bases and the V segment lost 4 bases, leaving 6 bases of the junction unmatched. CDR1 and CDR2 (germline): SGHNT, YYREEE (reference sequence). The CDR3 has 15 amino acids. The CDR3 DNA reads TGTGCCAGCAGCCAGCCTAGCGGGGGGGTGGATACGCAGTATTTT. Translating it yields CASSQPSGGVDTQYF.

The rearrangement uses TRBV20-1 and TRBJ2-5; no clear D gene. V gave up 3 bases and J gave up 2 bases, with 4 bases separating them. The CDR3 loop spans 11 amino acids. Germline CDR1 reads DFQATT; CDR2 reads SNEGSKA (reference sequence). CDR3 region: CSARLQETQYF. The CDR3 DNA follows: TGCAGTGCTAGGTTACAAGAGACCCAGTACTTC.

V and J are TRBV5-4 and TRBJ2-2; 10 positions agree with TRBD2. The CDR3 consists of 16 residues. Germline V gene data show CDR1 as SGHNT and CDR2 as YYREEE (reference sequence). V lost 4 bases, J lost 2 bases, and 5 bases stayed unmatched. CDR3 sequence reads: CASSPLAGVNTGELFF. In DNA, the CDR3 is TGTGCCAGCAGCCCCCTAGCGGGAGTAAACACCGGGGAGCTGTTTTTT.

The V gene is TRBV18, the J gene TRBJ2-1, with 8 bases aligning to TRBD1. There are 14 residues in the CDR3. Germline CDR1 reads KGHSH; CDR2 reads LQKENI. With V trimmed by 10 bases and J by 9 bases, 14 bases remained unmatched. DNA for the CDR3: TGTGCCACAGCCCAGGGGGCCTTGAGGGCTGAGCAGTTCTTC. Amino acids: CATAQGALRAEQFF.

This chain uses TRBV6-5 with TRBJ1-6; TRBD1 might be the D (6 bases). Trimming removed 0 bases at V and 8 bases at J, with 11 bases between. The germline CDR1 and CDR2 sequences are MNHEY and SVGAGI. This CDR3 is built from 15 residues. The CDR3 coding sequence is TGTGCCAGCAGTTACTCGAAGGGGGTAGATTCACCCCTCCACTTT. It yields the protein CASSYSKGVDSPLHF.

CDR3 residues: CASRYRDSTGELFF. The CDR3 bases are TGTGCCAGCAGATACCGGGACAGCACCGGGGAGCTGTTTTTT. The rearrangement uses TRBV25-1 and TRBJ2-2, with 7 bases aligning to TRBD1. Germline CDR1 MGHDK, CDR2 SYGVNS. There are 14 residues in the CDR3. Trimming removed 6 bases from V and 4 bases from J; junction bases left unmatched: 5. The whole variable domain, remainder taken from reference TRBV25-1 and TRBJ2-2, is EADIYQTPRYLVIGTGKKITLECSQTMGHDKMYWYQQDPGMELHLIHYSYGVNSTEKGDLSSESTVSRIRTEHFPLTLESARPSHTSQYLCASRYRDSTGELFFGEGSRLTVL.

J is TRBJ2-5 and V is TRBV7-2; D gene ambiguous. Judging by the DNA end, TRBJ2-7 fits better; the J call may be wrong. Germline V gene lookup returns CDR1 SGHTA and CDR2 FQGNSA. The CDR3 loop spans 12 amino acids. In DNA, the CDR3 is TGTGCCAGCAGCTTAGCACCCTACGAGCAGTACTTC. It encodes CASSLAPYEQYF.

The rearrangement links TRBV4-1 to TRBJ1-6, with D uncertain. This CDR3 comprises 17 residues. Germline V CDR1 and CDR2: MGHRA, YSYEKL. The V gene lost 4 bases and the J gene lost 7 bases, with 20 bases spanning the gap. CDR3: CASSPRVVPSLNSPLHF. The DNA for the CDR3 is TGCGCCAGCAGCCCTCGGGTAGTTCCCAGTTTGAATTCACCCCTCCACTTT.

Note on this clone: Germline is not matched at one junction end, which may reflect a read error. This chain connects TRBV27 to TRBJ2-4; 14 bases are shared with TRBD2. This CDR3 is built from 17 residues. Per germline, CDR1 MNHEY and CDR2 SMNVEV (reference sequence). CDR3 sequence (DNA): TGTGCCAGCAGTCCGAACGGACTAGCGGGAGGTTGGAACAGTCAGTACTTC. Its translation: CASSPNGLAGGWNSQYF.

CDR3 DNA sequence: TGTGCCAGCAGCTTGGTTTCTAGTGGAACAGATACGCAGTATTTT. Translation gives CASSLVSSGTDTQYF. The J gene is TRBJ2-3, the V gene TRBV5-6; D gene ambiguous. The CDR3 runs 15 residues. The V end lost 0 bases, the J end lost 3 bases, and 11 bases lay between the germline ends. The germline V gene encodes CDR1 SGHDT and CDR2 YYEEEE.

V and J are TRBV7-9 and TRBJ2-5; no firm D call. The CDR3 runs 12 residues. The V and J ends lost 4 bases and 7 bases respectively, with 10 bases between them. Germline V CDR1 and CDR2: SEHNR, FQNEAQ (reference sequence). Written as DNA, the CDR3 is TGTGCCAGCAGCTCCTTCCAGGCGACCCAGTACTTC. It codes for CASSSFQATQYF.

V is TRBV14 and J is TRBJ1-2; D is perhaps TRBD1 (6 bases). This CDR3 has 15 residues. Germline lookup yields CDR1 SGHDN and CDR2 FVKESK. Trimming took off 3 bases at V and 2 bases at J, with 13 bases between the two ends. CDR3 residues: CASSQIQGWNYGYTF. The CDR3 coding sequence is TGTGCCAGCAGCCAGATACAGGGCTGGAACTATGGCTACACCTTC.

The chain employs TRBV7-2 and TRBJ1-4, with 7 bases that match TRBD1. The V and J ends lost 1 base and 4 bases, in that order; junction bases with no gene match: 3. Germline V CDR1 and CDR2: SGHTA, FQGNSA. The CDR3 sequence is 15 residues long. CDR3 sequence reads: CASSLGGQVNEKLFF. DNA of the CDR3: TGTGCCAGCAGCTTAGGTGGACAGGTTAATGAAAAACTGTTTTTT.

The V call is TRBV6-6, the J call TRBJ1-3; 10 bases map to TRBD1. Trimming cost V 6 bases and J 6 bases; bases outside gene matches: 8. The CDR3 runs to 15 residues. Per the germline V gene, CDR1 is MNHNY and CDR2 is SVGAGI (reference sequence). The CDR3 spells CASSSRGQGVNTIYF. The CDR3 DNA follows: TGTGCCAGCAGCTCTCGTGGACAGGGGGTAAACACCATATATTTT.

The chain employs TRBV27 and TRBJ1-1, with D possibly being TRBD1 (6 bases). The germline V gene has CDR1 MNHEY and CDR2 SMNVEV (reference sequence). The CDR3 is 16 amino acids. V was clipped by 5 bases and J by 4 bases, with 20 bases between them. The CDR3, as DNA: TGTGCCAGCAGTCTCCACCAGGGGCCGGGAAGCACTGAAGCTTTCTTT. Its translation: CASSLHQGPGSTEAFF.